This TCR beta chain was captured by sequencing in a study of T-cell memory formation after mild COVID-19. Study context: Largely, the TCR clusters proved donor specific. Study-wide results and limits: Second-wave clones reaching peak frequency on day 37 lacked confirmed SARS-CoV-2 specificity. Mainly CM and EM harbored the contracting CD4+ clones; mainly EMRA harbored the CD8+ ones.

cDNA libraries for TCR alpha and TCR beta, carrying sample barcodes and UMIs, came from 5'RACE with constant-segment primers. One entry per CDR3 protein, called by TCRdb with MiXCR from the 5' RACE reads. This table holds roughly 510,000 distinct CDR3 sequences, about 18% found once. The V gene's germline CDR1 is MNHEY and CDR2 SVGEGT. V shed 7 bases and J shed 5 bases, with 12 bases lying between them. This CDR3 is built from 12 residues. Comment on this clonotype: The antigen remains undetermined.

The chain is built from TRBV6-2 or TRBV6-3 and TRBJ2-7, with a tentative D call TRBD2 (5 bases). This receptor was identified in an adult woman who had mild COVID-19 (a few samples of this study predate the infection). Cell type and time point are not known. Source material: PBMCs or a T cell subset sorted from them (not recorded which). The CDR3 loop reads CASTHLGDEQYF. Written as DNA, the CDR3 is TGTGCCAGCACCCACCTCGGGGACGAGCAGTACTTC.